This entry concerns a single TCR beta chain. Its target is not known. These data come from a study of CD8 T cells in Susac syndrome. Overall study results and limits: Only a relatively small number of individuals were included in the TCR sequencing and HLA analysis.

The healthy controls were matched to patients by age and sex. Reverse transcription of about 0.45 to 1 ug RNA was performed with random hexamers. Via MiXCR, TCRdb re-called the immunoSEQ multiplex PCR reads, giving one row per CDR3 protein. Among approximately 150,000 distinct CDR3 sequences listed, roughly 95% were seen once. Germline assignment: CDR1 LGHDT and CDR2 YNNKEL (reference sequence). V dropped 4 bases and J dropped 4; count of bases not matched to a gene: 9. This CDR3 is 15 amino acids long. The sequence was collected from a human donor in good health. Sequenced: CD4+ T cells from PBMCs. The rearrangement joins TRBV3-1 to TRBJ2-7; 8 bases fit TRBD1. CDR3 sequence reads: CASSLRTGTGYEQYF. The CDR3 DNA is TGTGCCAGCAGCCTTCGGACAGGGACCGGGTACGAGCAGTACTTC.